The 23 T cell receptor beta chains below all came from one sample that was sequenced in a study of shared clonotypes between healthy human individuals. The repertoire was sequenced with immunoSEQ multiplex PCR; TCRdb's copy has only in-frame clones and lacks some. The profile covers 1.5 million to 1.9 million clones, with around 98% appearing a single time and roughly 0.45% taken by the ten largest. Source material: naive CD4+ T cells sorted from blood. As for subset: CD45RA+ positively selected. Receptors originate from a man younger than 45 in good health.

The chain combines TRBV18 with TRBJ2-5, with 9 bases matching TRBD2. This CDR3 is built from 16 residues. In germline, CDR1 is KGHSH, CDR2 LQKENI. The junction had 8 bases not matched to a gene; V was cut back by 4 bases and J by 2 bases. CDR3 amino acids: CASSQPSGKGQETQYF. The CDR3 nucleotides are TGTGCCAGCTCACAACCTAGCGGGAAGGGGCAAGAGACCCAGTACTTC.

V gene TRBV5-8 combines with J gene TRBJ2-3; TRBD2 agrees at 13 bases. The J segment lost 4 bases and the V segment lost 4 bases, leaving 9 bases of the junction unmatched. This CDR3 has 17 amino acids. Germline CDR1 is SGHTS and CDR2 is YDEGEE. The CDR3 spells CASSRTSGRVSADTQYF. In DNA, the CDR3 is TGTGCCAGCAGCCGAACTAGCGGGAGGGTGTCCGCAGATACGCAGTATTTT.

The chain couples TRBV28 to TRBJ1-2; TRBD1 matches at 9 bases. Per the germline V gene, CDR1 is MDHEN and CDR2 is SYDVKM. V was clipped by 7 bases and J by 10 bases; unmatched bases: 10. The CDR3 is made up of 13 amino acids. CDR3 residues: CASKYRDRVPYTF. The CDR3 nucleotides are TGTGCCAGCAAATACCGGGACAGGGTCCCCTACACCTTC.

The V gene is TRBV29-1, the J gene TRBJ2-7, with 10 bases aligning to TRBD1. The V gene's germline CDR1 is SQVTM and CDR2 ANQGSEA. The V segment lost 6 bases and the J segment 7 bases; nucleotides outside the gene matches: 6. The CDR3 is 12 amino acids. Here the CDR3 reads CSVRQGAQEQYF. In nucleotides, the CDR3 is TGCAGCGTCCGACAGGGGGCGCAAGAGCAGTACTTC.

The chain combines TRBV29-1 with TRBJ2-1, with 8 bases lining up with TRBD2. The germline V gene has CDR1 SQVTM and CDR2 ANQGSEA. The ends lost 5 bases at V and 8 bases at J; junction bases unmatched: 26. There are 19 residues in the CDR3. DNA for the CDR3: TGCAGCGTTTCCACCCAAGGGCCCGGGGGGGGGTTTTTCAGCGATGAGCAGTTCTTC. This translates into CSVSTQGPGGGFFSDEQFF.

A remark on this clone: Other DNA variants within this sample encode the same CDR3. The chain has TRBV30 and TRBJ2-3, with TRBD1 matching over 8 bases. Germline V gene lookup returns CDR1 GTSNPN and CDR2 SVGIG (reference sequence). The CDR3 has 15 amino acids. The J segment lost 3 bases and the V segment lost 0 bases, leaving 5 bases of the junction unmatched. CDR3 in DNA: TGTGCCTGGAGTGTAGCAGGGGGCCTAACAGATACGCAGTATTTT. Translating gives CAWSVAGGLTDTQYF.

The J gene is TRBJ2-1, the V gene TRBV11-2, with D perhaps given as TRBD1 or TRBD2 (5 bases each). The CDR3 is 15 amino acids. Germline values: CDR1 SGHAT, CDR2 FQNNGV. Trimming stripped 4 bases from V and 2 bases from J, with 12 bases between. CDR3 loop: CASSSTGPTYNEQFF. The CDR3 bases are TGTGCCAGCAGCTCTACGGGACCGACCTACAATGAGCAGTTCTTC. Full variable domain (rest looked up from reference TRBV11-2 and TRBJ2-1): EAGVAQSPRYKIIEKRQSVAFWCNPISGHATLYWYQQILGQGPKLLIQFQNNGVVDDSQLPKDRFSAERLKGVDSTLKIQPAKLEDSAVYLCASSSTGPTYNEQFFGPGTRLTVL.

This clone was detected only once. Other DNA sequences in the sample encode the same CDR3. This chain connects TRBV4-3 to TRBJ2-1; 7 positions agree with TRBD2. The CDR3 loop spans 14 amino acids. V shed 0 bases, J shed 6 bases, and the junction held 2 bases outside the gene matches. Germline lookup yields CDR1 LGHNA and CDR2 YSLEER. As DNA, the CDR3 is TGCGCCAGCAGCCAAGAAGGCGGGAGCAATGAGCAGTTCTTC. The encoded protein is CASSQEGGSNEQFF.

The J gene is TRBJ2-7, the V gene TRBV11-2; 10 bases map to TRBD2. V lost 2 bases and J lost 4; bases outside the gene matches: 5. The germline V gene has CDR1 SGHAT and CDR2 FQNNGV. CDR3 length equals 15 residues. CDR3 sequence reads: CASSLRSSGSYEQYF. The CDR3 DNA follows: TGTGCCAGCAGCTTAAGGTCTAGCGGGAGTTACGAGCAGTACTTC.

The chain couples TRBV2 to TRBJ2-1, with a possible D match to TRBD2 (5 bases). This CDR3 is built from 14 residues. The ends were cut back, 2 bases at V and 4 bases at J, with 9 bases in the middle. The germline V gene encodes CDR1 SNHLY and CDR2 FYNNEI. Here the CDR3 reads CASSENGVYNEQFF. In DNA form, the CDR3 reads TGTGCCAGCAGTGAAAACGGGGTGTACAATGAGCAGTTCTTC.

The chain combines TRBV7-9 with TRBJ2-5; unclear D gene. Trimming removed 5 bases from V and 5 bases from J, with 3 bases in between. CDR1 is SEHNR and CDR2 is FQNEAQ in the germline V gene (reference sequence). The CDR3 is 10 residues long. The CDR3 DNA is TGTGCCAGCAGCCGGGAGACCCAGTACTTC. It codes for CASSRETQYF.

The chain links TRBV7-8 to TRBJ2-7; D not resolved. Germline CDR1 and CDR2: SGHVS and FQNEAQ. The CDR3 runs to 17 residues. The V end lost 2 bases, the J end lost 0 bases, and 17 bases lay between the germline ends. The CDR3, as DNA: TGTGCCAGCAGCTTACTTCCCTGGCGGCCAAGCTCCTACGAGCAGTACTTC. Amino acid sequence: CASSLLPWRPSSYEQYF.

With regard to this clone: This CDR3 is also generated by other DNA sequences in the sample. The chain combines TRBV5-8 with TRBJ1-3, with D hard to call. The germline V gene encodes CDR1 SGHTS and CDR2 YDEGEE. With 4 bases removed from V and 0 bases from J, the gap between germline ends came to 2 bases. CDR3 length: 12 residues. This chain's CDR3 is CASSLSGNTIYF. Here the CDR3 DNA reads TGTGCCAGCAGCCTCTCTGGAAACACCATATATTTT.

As DNA, the CDR3 is TGTGCCAGTAGTACCCCTCACGAGCAGTACTTC. This codes for CASSTPHEQYF. This chain links TRBV19 with TRBJ2-7, with D uncertain. The germline V and J ends were trimmed by 4 bases and 5 bases, with 6 bases remaining between them. The germline V gene has CDR1 LNHDA and CDR2 SQIVND (reference sequence). This CDR3 comprises 11 residues. Full variable domain (missing parts from reference TRBV19 and TRBJ2-7): DGGITQSPKYLFRKEGQNVTLSCEQNLNHDAMYWYRQDPGQGLRLIYYSQIVNDFQKGDIAEGYSVSREKKESFPLTVTSAQKNPTAFYLCASSTPHEQYFGPGTRLTVT.

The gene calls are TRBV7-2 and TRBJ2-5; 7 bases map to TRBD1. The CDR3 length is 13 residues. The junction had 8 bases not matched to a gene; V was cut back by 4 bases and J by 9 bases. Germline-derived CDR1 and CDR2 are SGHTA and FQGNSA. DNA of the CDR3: TGTGCCAGCAGCTACACAGGGGAGATGGCCCAGTACTTC. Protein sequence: CASSYTGEMAQYF. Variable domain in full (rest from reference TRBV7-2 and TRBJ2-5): GAGVSQSPSNKVTEKGKDVELRCDPISGHTALYWYRQSLGQGLEFLIYFQGNSAPDKSGLPSDRFSAERTGGSVSTLTIQRTQQEDSAVYLCASSYTGEMAQYFGPGTRLLVL.

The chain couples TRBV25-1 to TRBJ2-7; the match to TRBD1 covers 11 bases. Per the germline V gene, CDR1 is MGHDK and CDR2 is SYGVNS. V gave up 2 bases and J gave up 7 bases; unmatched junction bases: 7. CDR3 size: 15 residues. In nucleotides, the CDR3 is TGTGCCAGCAGTGAAGGTGGACAGGGGGCGCGAGAGCAGTACTTC. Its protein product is CASSEGGQGAREQYF.

The CDR3 nucleotides are TGTGCCAGCAACCTAGGAAGGAGACTAGCGGGAGGTCTCAGCACAGATACGCAGTATTTT. Residues: CASNLGRRLAGGLSTDTQYF. V and J are TRBV27 and TRBJ2-3; 13 bases fit TRBD2. J was trimmed by 0 bases and V by 7 bases; bases with no gene match: 16. Per germline, CDR1 MNHEY and CDR2 SMNVEV (reference sequence). The CDR3 is 20 amino acids.

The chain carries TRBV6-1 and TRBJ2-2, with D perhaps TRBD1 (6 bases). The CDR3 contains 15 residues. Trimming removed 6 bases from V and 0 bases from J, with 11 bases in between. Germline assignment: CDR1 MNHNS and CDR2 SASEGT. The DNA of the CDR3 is TGTGCCAGCAGGGGTGGGACACCGAACACCGGGGAGCTGTTTTTT. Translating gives CASRGGTPNTGELFF.

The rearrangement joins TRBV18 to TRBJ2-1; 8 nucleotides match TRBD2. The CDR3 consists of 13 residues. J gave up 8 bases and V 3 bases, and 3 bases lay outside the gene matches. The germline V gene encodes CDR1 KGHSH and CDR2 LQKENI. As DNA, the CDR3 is TGTGCCAGCTCACCGAACGGGAGGGATGAGCAGTTCTTC. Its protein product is CASSPNGRDEQFF. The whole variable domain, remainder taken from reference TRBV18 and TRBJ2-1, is NAGVMQNPRHLVRRRGQEARLRCSPMKGHSHVYWYRQLPEEGLKFMVYLQKENIIDESGMPKERFSAEFPKEGPSILRIQQVVRGDSAAYFCASSPNGRDEQFFGPGTRLTVL.

The CDR3 protein is CASSLPPGVQYF. CDR3 DNA sequence: TGTGCCAGCAGTTTACCCCCCGGGGTGCAGTACTTC. The chain carries TRBV28 and TRBJ2-7, with D possibly being TRBD2 (5 bases). Germline CDR1 and CDR2: MDHEN and SYDVKM. Deletions cut 2 bases from V and 9 bases from J, with 11 bases between. The CDR3 length is 12 residues.

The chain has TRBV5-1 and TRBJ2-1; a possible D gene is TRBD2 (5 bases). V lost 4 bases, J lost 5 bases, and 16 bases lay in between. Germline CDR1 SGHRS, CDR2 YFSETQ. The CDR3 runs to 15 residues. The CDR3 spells CASSPGGSTNNEQFF. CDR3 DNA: TGCGCCAGCAGCCCTGGCGGGTCCACCAACAATGAGCAGTTCTTC.

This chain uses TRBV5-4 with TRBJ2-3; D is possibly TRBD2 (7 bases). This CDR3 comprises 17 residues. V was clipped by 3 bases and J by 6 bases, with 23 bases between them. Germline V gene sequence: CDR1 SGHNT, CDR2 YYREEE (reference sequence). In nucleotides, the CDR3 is TGTGCCAGCAGCTGGGGGGGGCCGATCCAGACCGGGGATACGCAGTATTTT. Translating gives CASSWGGPIQTGDTQYF.

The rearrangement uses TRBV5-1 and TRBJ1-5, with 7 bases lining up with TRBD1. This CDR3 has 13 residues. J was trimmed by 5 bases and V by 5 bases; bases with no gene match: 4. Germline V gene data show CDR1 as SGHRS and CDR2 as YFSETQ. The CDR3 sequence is CASSKTGDQPQHF. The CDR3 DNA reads TGCGCCAGCAGTAAAACAGGGGATCAGCCCCAGCATTTT.